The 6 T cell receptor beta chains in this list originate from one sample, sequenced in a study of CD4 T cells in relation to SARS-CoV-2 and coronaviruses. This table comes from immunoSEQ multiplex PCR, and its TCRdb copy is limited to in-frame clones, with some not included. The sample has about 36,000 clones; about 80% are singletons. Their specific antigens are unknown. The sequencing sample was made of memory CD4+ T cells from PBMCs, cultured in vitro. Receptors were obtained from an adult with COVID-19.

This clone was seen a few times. CDR3 amino acids: CASSRLGQTDEAFF. As DNA, the CDR3 is TGTGCCAGCAGCCGGTTAGGGCAAACGGATGAAGCTTTCTTT. The chain joins TRBV4-2 to TRBJ1-1; D gene unclear. Germline lookup yields CDR1 LGHNA and CDR2 YNFKEQ. The CDR3 has 14 amino acids. Trimming cost V 4 bases and J 7 bases, with 16 bases left between them.

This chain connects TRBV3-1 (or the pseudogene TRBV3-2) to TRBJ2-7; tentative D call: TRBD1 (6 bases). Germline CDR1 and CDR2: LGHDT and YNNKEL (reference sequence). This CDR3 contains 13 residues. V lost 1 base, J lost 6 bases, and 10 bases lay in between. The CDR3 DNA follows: TGTGCCAGCAGCCAAGGAGGGGGTATCGAGCAGTACTTC. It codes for CASSQGGGIEQYF.

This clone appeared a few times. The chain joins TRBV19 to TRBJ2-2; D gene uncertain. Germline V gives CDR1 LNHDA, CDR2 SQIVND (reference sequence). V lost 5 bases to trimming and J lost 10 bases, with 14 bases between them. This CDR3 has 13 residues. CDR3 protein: CASSPLLSKELFF. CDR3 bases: TGTGCCAGTAGTCCACTACTTAGCAAGGAGCTGTTTTTT.

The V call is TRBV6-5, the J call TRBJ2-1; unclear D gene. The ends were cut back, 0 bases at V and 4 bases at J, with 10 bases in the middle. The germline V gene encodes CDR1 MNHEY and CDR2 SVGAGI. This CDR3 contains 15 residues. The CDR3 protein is CASSYSIAPYNEQFF. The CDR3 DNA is TGTGCCAGCAGTTACTCGATAGCCCCTTACAATGAGCAGTTCTTC.

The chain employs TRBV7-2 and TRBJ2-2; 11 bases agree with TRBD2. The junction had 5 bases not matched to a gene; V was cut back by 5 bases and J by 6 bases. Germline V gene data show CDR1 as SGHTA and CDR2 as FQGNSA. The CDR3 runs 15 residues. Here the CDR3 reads CASSILAGVAGELFF. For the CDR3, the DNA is TGTGCCAGCAGCATACTAGCGGGAGTAGCCGGGGAGCTGTTTTTT.

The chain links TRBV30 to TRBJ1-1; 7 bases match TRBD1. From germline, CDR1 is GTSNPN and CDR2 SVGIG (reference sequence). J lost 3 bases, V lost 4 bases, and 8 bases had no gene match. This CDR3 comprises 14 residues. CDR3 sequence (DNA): TGTGCCTGGATTCGGAAAGACAGGGACACTGAAGCTTTCTTT. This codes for CAWIRKDRDTEAFF.